This T cell receptor beta chain stems from a study of identical twins. Study outcomes and limitations: Out-of-frame beta chain sequences displayed weaker excess sharing between twins.

Germline V CDR1 and CDR2: LGHNA, YSLEER. The CDR3 is 16 residues long. After removal of 4 bases from V and 5 bases from J, the junction contained 13 bases not matched to a gene. Each donor was a healthy Caucasian. A remark on this clonotype: Its matching antigen is unknown.

Each CDR3 protein gets one entry after TCRdb re-called the 5' RACE reads with MiXCR. Of a few hundred thousand distinct CDR3 sequences listed, more than 9% were seen once; the top ten hold 9% to 10%. The TCR was taken from a man aged 45 to 65 in good health. The rearrangement uses TRBV4-3 and TRBJ1-1; 7 bases are a match to TRBD1. The source material was memory T cells sorted from blood. Here the CDR3 reads CASSPTGVSKVTEAFF. The CDR3 coding sequence is TGCGCCAGCAGCCCCACAGGGGTATCAAAGGTGACTGAAGCTTTCTTT.